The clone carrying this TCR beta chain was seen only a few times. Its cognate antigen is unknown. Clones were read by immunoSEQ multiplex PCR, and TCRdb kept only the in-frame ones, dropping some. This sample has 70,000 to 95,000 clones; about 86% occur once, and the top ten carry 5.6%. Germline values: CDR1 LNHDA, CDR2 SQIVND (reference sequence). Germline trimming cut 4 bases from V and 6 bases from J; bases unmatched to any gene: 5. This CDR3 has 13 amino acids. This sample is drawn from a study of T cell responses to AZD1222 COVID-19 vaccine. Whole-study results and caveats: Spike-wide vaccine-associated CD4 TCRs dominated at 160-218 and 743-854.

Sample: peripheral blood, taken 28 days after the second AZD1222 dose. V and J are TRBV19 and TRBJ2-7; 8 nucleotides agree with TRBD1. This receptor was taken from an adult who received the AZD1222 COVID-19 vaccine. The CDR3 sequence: CASSRSQGGEQYF. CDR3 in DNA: TGTGCCAGTAGTAGATCACAGGGGGGCGAGCAGTACTTC. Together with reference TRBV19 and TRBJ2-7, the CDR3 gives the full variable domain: DGGITQSPKYLFRKEGQNVTLSCEQNLNHDAMYWYRQDPGQGLRLIYYSQIVNDFQKGDIAEGYSVSREKKESFPLTVTSAQKNPTAFYLCASSRSQGGEQYFGPGTRLTVT.